The 12 T cell receptor beta chains reported below all come from one sample, sequenced in a study of T-cell reconstitution after alpha-beta-depleted transplantation in children. TCRbeta library preparation incorporated unique molecular identifiers. Each CDR3 protein is one row after TCRdb ran MiXCR on the PCR reads. The table lists about 440,000 distinct CDR3 sequences, over 40% of them singletons. The sequenced sample was PBMCs, obtained before TCRalphabeta/CD19-depleted stem cell transplant. The receptors shown here come from a girl aged 2-15 years with aplastic anemia, due to receive a stem cell transplant.

The chain links TRBV20-1 to TRBJ1-2; D remains unclear. The length of the CDR3 is 12 residues. The ends were cut back, 5 bases at V and 2 bases at J, with 9 bases in the middle. The germline V gene encodes CDR1 DFQATT and CDR2 SNEGSKA (reference sequence). The CDR3 DNA sequence: TGCAGTGCTTCCCCGGGGAACTATGGCTACACCTTC. As protein: CSASPGNYGYTF.

This clonotype was observed once. The V gene is TRBV5-1, the J gene TRBJ1-1; no clear D. Trimming left V 0 bases short and J 4 bases short, with 10 bases between. The CDR3 is made up of 14 amino acids. Germline V lookup: CDR1 SGHRS, CDR2 YFSETQ. The CDR3 DNA sequence: TGCGCCAGCAGCTTGGCCGTGGGGAGCACTGAAGCTTTCTTT. Protein: CASSLAVGSTEAFF.

This clonotype was recorded many times. CDR3 region: CASSYGTEFNSNQPQHF. In nucleotides, the CDR3 is TGTGCCAGCAGTTACGGGACGGAATTTAATAGCAATCAGCCCCAGCATTTT. The genes are TRBV6-2 or TRBV6-3 and TRBJ1-5; TRBD1 is a possible D gene (5 bases). Trimming shortened V by 2 bases and J by 0 bases, and 14 bases separated the two germline ends. The CDR3 consists of 17 residues. Germline CDR1 and CDR2: MNHEY and SVGEGT.

The chain combines TRBV15 with TRBJ2-1, with D possibly being TRBD2 (6 bases). From germline, CDR1 is LNHNV and CDR2 YYDKDF (reference sequence). Trimming took off 6 bases at V and 13 bases at J, with 19 bases between the two ends. The CDR3 has 13 residues. CDR3 nucleotide sequence: TGTGCCACCAGACCCGGAGGGTGGAATCTCCAGTTCTTC. This translates into CATRPGGWNLQFF.

The DNA of the CDR3 is TGCGCCAGCAGCTTGGACGGGGTGGGGCAAGAGACCCAGTACTTC. Protein product: CASSLDGVGQETQYF. The chain carries TRBV5-1 and TRBJ2-5; TRBD2 might be the D (5 bases). V gave up 0 bases and J gave up 2 bases, with 11 bases separating them. Looked up from germline, CDR1 is SGHRS and CDR2 is YFSETQ. The CDR3 is made up of 15 amino acids.

This clonotype has only a few counts. The V call is TRBV6-1, the J call TRBJ1-6; no clear D. The germline gives CDR1 MNHNS, CDR2 SASEGT. This CDR3 is built from 13 residues. Trimming left V 4 bases short and J 7 bases short, with 8 bases between. CDR3 residues: CASSGRWNSPLHF. CDR3 coding DNA: TGTGCCAGCAGTGGCAGGTGGAATTCACCCCTCCACTTT.

V and J are TRBV5-1 and TRBJ2-7; 10 bases align to TRBD2. V dropped 4 bases and J dropped 3; count of bases not matched to a gene: 10. There are 16 residues in the CDR3. CDR1 is SGHRS, CDR2 YFSETQ, per germline. DNA of the CDR3: TGCGCCAGCAGCCCTGGACTAGCGGAATCCCGCTACGAGCAGTACTTC. It specifies CASSPGLAESRYEQYF.

This clonotype was seen a handful of times. The J gene is TRBJ2-3, the V gene TRBV18, with D perhaps matching TRBD1 or TRBD2 (6 bases each). Germline lookup yields CDR1 KGHSH and CDR2 LQKENI. V lost 6 bases, J lost 2 bases, and 15 bases lay in between. The CDR3 has 15 amino acids. The CDR3 DNA follows: TGTGCCAGCTCGAGGGGGGCGCAGATCACAGATACGCAGTATTTT. It encodes CASSRGAQITDTQYF.

This clonotype came up a few times. The chain is built from TRBV28 and TRBJ2-7, with D unclear. V was cut by 8 bases and J by 5 bases, with 16 bases left in between. Looked up from germline, CDR1 is MDHEN and CDR2 is SYDVKM. This CDR3 region has 13 residues. This CDR3 is CASVEQTNHEQYF. The CDR3, as DNA: TGTGCCAGCGTGGAGCAGACGAACCACGAGCAGTACTTC.

This rearrangement joins TRBV5-6 to TRBJ2-5; D gene uncertain. In germline, CDR1 is SGHDT, CDR2 YYEEEE. Between the trimmed V and J ends, which lost 4 bases and 5 bases, there was a span of 9 bases. This CDR3 comprises 12 residues. CDR3 in amino acids: CASSMDWETQYF. The DNA of the CDR3 is TGTGCCAGCAGCATGGATTGGGAGACCCAGTACTTC.

The genes are TRBV7-6 and TRBJ2-3, with 9 bases that match TRBD1. The CDR3 totals 18 residues. Germline V lookup: CDR1 SGHVS, CDR2 FNYEAQ. V gave up 0 bases and J gave up 1 base; unmatched junction bases: 8. CDR3 DNA: TGTGCCAGCAGCTTAGCCGCCGGGACAGGGTACCGCACAGATACGCAGTATTTT. Amino acids: CASSLAAGTGYRTDTQYF.

This clonotype came up a few times. This chain uses TRBV20-1 with TRBJ2-3; D remains unclear. The germline gives CDR1 DFQATT, CDR2 SNEGSKA (reference sequence). The CDR3 extends over 15 amino acids. V was clipped by 0 bases and J by 2 bases, with 12 bases between them. The DNA of the CDR3 is TGCAGTGCTAGAGATCGCAGGCAGCCCACAGATACGCAGTATTTT. Translating gives CSARDRRQPTDTQYF.